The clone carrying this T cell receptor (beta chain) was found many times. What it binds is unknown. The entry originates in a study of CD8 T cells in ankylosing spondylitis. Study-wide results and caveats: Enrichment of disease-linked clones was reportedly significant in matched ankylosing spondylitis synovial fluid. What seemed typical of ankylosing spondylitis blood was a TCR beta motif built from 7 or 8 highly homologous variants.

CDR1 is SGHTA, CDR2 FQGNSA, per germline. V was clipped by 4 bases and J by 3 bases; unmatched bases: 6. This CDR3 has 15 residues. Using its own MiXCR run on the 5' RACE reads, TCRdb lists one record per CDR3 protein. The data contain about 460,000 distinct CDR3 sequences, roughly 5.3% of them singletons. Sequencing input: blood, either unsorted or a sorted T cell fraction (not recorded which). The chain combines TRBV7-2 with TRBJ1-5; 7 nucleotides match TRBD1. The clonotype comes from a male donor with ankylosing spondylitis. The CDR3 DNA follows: TGTGCCAGCAGCTCAGGGGGGACAAACAATCAGCCCCAGCATTTT. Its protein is CASSSGGTNNQPQHF.